This passage covers 23 T cell receptor beta chains from one sample sequenced in a study of OX40 agonist ivuxolimab in advanced cancers. The library was made by the immunoSEQ multiplex PCR assay. In its TCRdb copy, this immuneACCESS table keeps in-frame sequences only and misses some clones. Where compared with another copy, unresolved V genes explain less than half of these, and the others have no known cause. The sample contains fewer than 85,000 clones, approximately 80% of them found a single time. The ten largest clones add up to around 8.2% of the sample. Sequencing was performed on CD4+ or CD8+ T cells sorted from blood, taken in a trial of the OX40 agonist ivuxolimab. These TCRs come from an adult with an advanced solid tumor such as melanoma, head and neck, liver or kidney cancer.

The chain links TRBV6-1 to TRBJ2-7; possibly TRBD2 for D (7 bases). The CDR3 extends over 14 amino acids. The V end lost 1 base, the J end lost 7 bases, and 14 bases lay between the germline ends. Germline V gene data show CDR1 as MNHNS and CDR2 as SASEGT. CDR3 in amino acids: CASSEVAGAGEQYF. CDR3 nucleotides: TGTGCCAGCAGTGAAGTCGCGGGGGCGGGAGAGCAGTACTTC.

V gene TRBV7-2 combines with J gene TRBJ2-7; 9 bases fit TRBD1. V trimming: 5 bases; J trimming: 5 bases; junction bases outside the gene matches: 13. The CDR3 is 16 residues long. The germline CDR1 and CDR2 sequences are SGHTA and FQGNSA. The CDR3 nucleotides read TGTGCCAGCAGCCTCCGGGACAGGGATCCTTTCGACGAGCAGTACTTC. This encodes CASSLRDRDPFDEQYF.

J is TRBJ2-2 and V is TRBV10-3; 9 bases agree with TRBD1. The CDR3 covers 15 residues. The ends lost 6 bases at V and 1 base at J; junction bases unmatched: 3. Per germline, CDR1 ENHRY and CDR2 SYGVKD. In nucleotides, the CDR3 is TGTGCCATCAGCCCGGGACAGGGGAACACCGGGGAGCTGTTTTTT. Translated: CAISPGQGNTGELFF.

The chain has TRBV6-1 and TRBJ2-1; no definite D call. The CDR3 is made up of 12 amino acids. From germline, CDR1 is MNHNS and CDR2 SASEGT. Trimming pared 7 bases from V and 2 bases from J, leaving 6 bases between. The CDR3 loop reads CASIHTYNEQFF. CDR3 bases: TGTGCCAGCATCCACACCTACAATGAGCAGTTCTTC.

This chain links TRBV15 with TRBJ1-4, with 11 bases matching TRBD1. The length of the CDR3 is 14 residues. The germline V gene has CDR1 LNHNV and CDR2 YYDKDF (reference sequence). With 5 bases clipped from V and 6 bases from J, the junction kept 2 bases outside the gene matches. CDR3 coding DNA: TGTGCCACCAGCGGGGACAGGGGGTATGAAAAACTGTTTTTT. Translation: CATSGDRGYEKLFF.

This chain links TRBV6-6 with TRBJ1-1; D uncertain. Germline CDR1 MNHNY, CDR2 SVGAGI (reference sequence). This CDR3 comprises 15 residues. Trimming removed 0 bases from V and 6 bases from J, with 14 bases in between. The CDR3 nucleotides are TGTGCCAGCAGTTACTCGTGGCAGGCCACCCCTGAAGCTTTCTTT. It yields the protein CASSYSWQATPEAFF.

The chain employs TRBV19 and TRBJ1-2; unclear D gene. V was pared by 4 bases and J by 7 bases, with 10 bases between. The CDR3 totals 12 residues. The germline V gene has CDR1 LNHDA and CDR2 SQIVND (reference sequence). The CDR3 nucleotides read TGTGCCAGTAGTAACTCATGGGGTGGCTACACCTTC. Translating it yields CASSNSWGGYTF.

This clone is a singleton in its sample. The V gene is TRBV5-1, the J gene TRBJ1-4; D possibly corresponds to TRBD1 (6 bases). The length of the CDR3 is 15 residues. The V and J ends lost 3 bases and 6 bases respectively, with 15 bases between them. Germline V lookup: CDR1 SGHRS, CDR2 YFSETQ. The CDR3 sequence is CASSSRGREDEKLFF. In DNA form, the CDR3 reads TGCGCCAGCAGCTCTCGGGGGCGAGAGGATGAAAAACTGTTTTTT.

J is TRBJ2-7 and V is TRBV7-7, with 10 bases lining up with TRBD2. The trim removed 4 bases at V and 2 bases at J, leaving 14 bases unmatched. The CDR3 has 18 amino acids. Per germline, CDR1 SSHAT and CDR2 FNYEAQ (reference sequence). CDR3 coding DNA: TGTGCCAGCAGCTCAAGACAGGCCCCGGGACTAGCGACCTACGAGCAGTACGTC. This translates into CASSSRQAPGLATYEQYV.

This chain links TRBV21-1 with TRBJ1-6; TRBD1 is the table's D call and was not checked against the DNA. TRBV21-1 is marked as a pseudogene. This CDR3 is 17 amino acids long. CDR3 in DNA: TGTGCCAGCAGCACCCAAACCGAGAGACAGGGGAATTCACCCCTCCACTTT. Protein product: CASSTQTERQGNSPLHF.

The chain is built from TRBV4-1 and TRBJ2-7; D remains unclear. The CDR3 is 15 amino acids. The germline V gene encodes CDR1 MGHRA and CDR2 YSYEKL. Trimming took 0 bases from V and 4 from J, leaving 13 bases between them. DNA for the CDR3: TGCGCCAGCAGCCAAGATAGCCGGGTCCGGTACGAGCAGTACTTC. Its protein product is CASSQDSRVRYEQYF.

This chain joins TRBV20-1 and TRBJ1-6; D uncertain. Trimming left V 5 bases short and J 6 bases short, with 5 bases between. The CDR3 covers 11 residues. Germline CDR1 and CDR2: DFQATT and SNEGSKA (reference sequence). For the CDR3, the DNA is TGCAGTGCTCGGACTAATTCACCCCTCCACTTT. This codes for CSARTNSPLHF.

V is TRBV19 and J is TRBJ2-1; TRBD2 might be the D (6 bases). Germline V gene sequence: CDR1 LNHDA, CDR2 SQIVND (reference sequence). The CDR3 sequence is 16 residues long. V was cut by 5 bases and J by 0 bases, with 14 bases left in between. The CDR3 DNA follows: TGTGCCAGTAGTCCCCGGGACGGGAGCTCCTACAATGAGCAGTTCTTC. It translates to CASSPRDGSSYNEQFF.

The chain recombines TRBV7-9 with TRBJ2-3; TRBD2 aligns across 9 bases. The CDR3 length is 15 residues. V lost 9 bases to trimming and J lost 8 bases; unmatched junction nucleotides: 15. In germline, CDR1 is SEHNR, CDR2 FQNEAQ (reference sequence). The CDR3 nucleotides read TGTGCCAGGTCAAAACTAGCGGGTCTGGGGAGTACGCAGTATTTT. Translating gives CARSKLAGLGSTQYF. The full variable domain, with the rest looked up from reference TRBV7-9 and TRBJ2-3, is DTGVSQNPRHKITKRGQNVTFRCDPISEHNRLYWYRQTLGQGPEFLTYFQNEAQLEKSRLLSDRFSAERPKGSFSTLEIQRTEQGDSAMYLCARSKLAGLGSTQYFGPGTRLTVL.

A few counts support this clone. This chain joins TRBV10-3 and TRBJ1-2, with 8 bases aligning to TRBD1. Trimming cost V 6 bases and J 6 bases; bases outside gene matches: 12. Germline-derived CDR1 and CDR2 are ENHRY and SYGVKD. This CDR3 contains 15 residues. CDR3 sequence: CAIRGDRFSEDGYTF. The DNA for the CDR3 is TGTGCCATCAGGGGGGACAGGTTCAGCGAGGATGGCTACACCTTC.

The chain is built from TRBV4-3 and TRBJ2-7; D possibly corresponds to TRBD1 (5 bases). Per germline, CDR1 LGHNA and CDR2 YSLEER. The CDR3 extends over 15 amino acids. V shed 4 bases and J shed 5 bases, with 18 bases lying between them. DNA of the CDR3: TGCGCCAGCAGCCCCCTGGGGATTGGGGCTGACGAGCAGTACTTC. This codes for CASSPLGIGADEQYF.

The chain recombines TRBV2 with TRBJ1-2; 12 nucleotides match TRBD1. With 4 bases clipped from V and 2 bases from J, the junction kept 5 bases outside the gene matches. CDR1 and CDR2 from the germline V gene are SNHLY and FYNNEI. The CDR3 contains 16 residues. The CDR3, as DNA: TGTGCCAGCAGTGGAGTAGGGACAGGGGGCAACTATGGCTACACCTTC. Its translation: CASSGVGTGGNYGYTF.

This clone has only a few counts. The chain has TRBV7-2 and TRBJ2-1, with D maybe TRBD2 (5 bases). The germline V gene has CDR1 SGHTA and CDR2 FQGNSA. CDR3 length: 14 amino acids. The germline V and J ends were trimmed by 3 bases and 9 bases, with 15 bases remaining between them. CDR3: CASSFLYGGGEQFF. CDR3 bases: TGTGCCAGCAGCTTTTTATATGGTGGAGGTGAGCAGTTCTTC.

This clone was seen only a few times. The chain joins TRBV7-9 to TRBJ1-2, with D tentatively TRBD1 (6 bases). Trimming left V 5 bases short and J 2 bases short, with 12 bases between. Germline V gives CDR1 SEHNR, CDR2 FQNEAQ (reference sequence). CDR3 length: 14 residues. The CDR3 spells CASSGRGGNYGYTF. As DNA, the CDR3 is TGTGCCAGCAGCGGCAGGGGTGGGAACTATGGCTACACCTTC.

The genes are TRBV5-1 and TRBJ2-5; 9 bases line up with TRBD2. The CDR3 spans 16 residues. The germline CDR1 and CDR2 sequences are SGHRS and YFSETQ. V lost 1 base, J lost 0 bases, and 4 bases stayed unmatched. CDR3 coding DNA: TGCGCCAGCAGCTTGTGGCCTAGCGGGGACCAAGAGACCCAGTACTTC. Amino acid sequence: CASSLWPSGDQETQYF.

The chain couples TRBV7-9 to TRBJ2-7, with a possible D match to TRBD1 (5 bases). Trimming removed 5 bases at V and 4 bases at J, with 18 bases between. Germline V CDR1 and CDR2: SEHNR, FQNEAQ (reference sequence). This CDR3 spans 15 amino acids. Here the CDR3 reads CASSKTGDPVYEQYF. In DNA, the CDR3 is TGTGCCAGCAGCAAAACAGGAGACCCCGTTTACGAGCAGTACTTC.

The rearrangement uses TRBV5-1 and TRBJ2-1, with unresolved D. The V gene lost 0 bases and the J gene lost 3 bases, with 7 bases spanning the gap. Germline CDR1 reads SGHRS; CDR2 reads YFSETQ. CDR3 length: 14 amino acids. The DNA for the CDR3 is TGCGCCAGCAGCTTGGAGGGCTTCTACAATGAGCAGTTCTTC. Its translation is CASSLEGFYNEQFF.

The chain joins TRBV5-1 to TRBJ1-2; TRBD1 aligns across 10 bases. Germline CDR1 and CDR2: SGHRS and YFSETQ. The junction had 4 bases not matched to a gene; V was cut back by 3 bases and J by 8 bases. CDR3 size: 13 residues. The CDR3 is CASSWGQGLGYTF. The CDR3 coding sequence is TGCGCCAGCAGCTGGGGACAGGGGCTCGGCTACACCTTC.